The 13 T cell receptor beta chains below all came from one sample that was sequenced in a study of T-cell reconstitution after alpha-beta-depleted transplantation in children. As it was prepared, the TCRbeta library received unique molecular identifiers. Each CDR3 protein is one row after TCRdb ran MiXCR on the PCR reads. This sample has some 640,000 distinct CDR3 sequences, with around 16% found just once. The specimen was PBMCs from the stem cell graft donor, collected from the stem cell graft. All receptors come from a human donor who donated a stem cell graft to a child with acute myeloid leukemia.

The chain couples TRBV9 to TRBJ1-3, with 7 bases matching TRBD1. The CDR3 length is 16 residues. V trimming: 4 bases; J trimming: 0 bases; junction bases outside the gene matches: 7. CDR1 is SGDLS and CDR2 is YYNGEE in the germline V gene. CDR3 sequence reads: CASSLRDRASGNTIYF. The CDR3 region has the DNA TGTGCCAGCAGCCTCCGGGACAGAGCCTCTGGAAACACCATATATTTT.

The chain has TRBV5-1 and TRBJ2-5; weak D call: TRBD2 (5 bases). The ends were cut back, 0 bases at V and 3 bases at J, with 15 bases in the middle. This CDR3 spans 16 amino acids. The germline V gene has CDR1 SGHRS and CDR2 YFSETQ. DNA of the CDR3: TGCGCCAGCAGCTTGGGGATACTAGTGGGAGAAGAGACCCAGTACTTC. Translated, it gives CASSLGILVGEETQYF. Filled out from reference TRBV5-1 and TRBJ2-5, the complete variable domain reads KAGVTQTPRYLIKTRGQQVTLSCSPISGHRSVSWYQQTPGQGLQFLFEYFSETQRNKGNFPGRFSGRQFSNSRSEMNVSTLELGDSALYLCASSLGILVGEETQYFGPGTRLLVL.

This clonotype has a handful of counts. The CDR3 is CASRVGTDYNEQFF. DNA of the CDR3: TGTGCCAGCAGGGTCGGGACAGACTACAATGAGCAGTTCTTC. J is TRBJ2-1 and V is TRBV12-3 or TRBV12-4; 7 bases are shared with TRBD1. The CDR3 is made up of 14 amino acids. Losses at the gene ends were 6 bases for V and 3 bases for J; bases not matched to a gene: 5.

This clonotype was found many times. This sequence joins TRBV20-1 and TRBJ1-4; D unclear. CDR3 length: 16 residues. Germline lookup yields CDR1 DFQATT and CDR2 SNEGSKA (reference sequence). V gave up 0 bases and J gave up 2 bases, with 13 bases separating them. CDR3 sequence (DNA): TGCAGTGCTAGAGACCAGAGTTCGGGGACTAATGAAAAACTGTTTTTT. It translates to CSARDQSSGTNEKLFF.

In its sample, this clonotype was seen many times. The genes are TRBV20-1 and TRBJ2-3; D is perhaps TRBD1 (6 bases). Germline-derived CDR1 and CDR2 are DFQATT and SNEGSKA (reference sequence). V lost 5 bases to trimming and J lost 1 base, with 13 bases between them. The CDR3 length is 14 residues. The CDR3 is CSAYTGFGTDTQYF. The CDR3 coding sequence is TGCAGTGCTTATACAGGGTTTGGCACAGATACGCAGTATTTT.

This clonotype has a count of ten or more. J is TRBJ1-6 and V is TRBV5-6; D possibly corresponds to TRBD1 (6 bases). Germline loops: CDR1 SGHDT, CDR2 YYEEEE. CDR3 length equals 14 residues. Trimming took 0 bases from V and 6 from J, leaving 7 bases between them. CDR3 sequence reads: CASSLGRGNSPLHF. The CDR3 DNA sequence: TGTGCCAGCAGCTTGGGCAGGGGTAATTCACCCCTCCACTTT.

This clonotype appeared a single time. This rearrangement joins TRBV7-8 to TRBJ1-5, with D unclear. The germline V and J ends were trimmed by 5 bases and 7 bases, with 21 bases remaining between them. This CDR3 comprises 16 residues. CDR1 and CDR2 from the germline V gene are SGHVS and FQNEAQ. CDR3 sequence reads: CASSNPGSGGYQPQHF. DNA of the CDR3: TGTGCCAGCAGCAATCCCGGGTCCGGAGGGTACCAGCCCCAGCATTTT.

This clonotype was recorded many times. This chain uses TRBV6-1 with TRBJ2-7; D gene ambiguous. Germline CDR1 MNHNS, CDR2 SASEGT. This CDR3 is 14 amino acids long. The V gene lost 7 bases and the J gene lost 0 bases, with 13 bases spanning the gap. The CDR3 region has the DNA TGTGCCAGCACCCCCCCGGACGACTCCTACGAGCAGTACTTC. Translation: CASTPPDDSYEQYF.

The chain links TRBV21-1 to TRBJ1-1. TRBV21-1 is a known pseudogene. The CDR3 runs 13 residues. The CDR3 region has the DNA TGTGCCAGCAGCAAAGAAGCGAGAGCTGAAGCTTTCTTT. Encoded protein: CASSKEARAEAFF.

This clonotype was seen at least ten times. The chain joins TRBV7-2 to TRBJ1-1; 7 bases agree with TRBD1. The length of the CDR3 is 14 residues. Germline CDR1 reads SGHTA; CDR2 reads FQGNSA. V was pared by 5 bases and J by 11 bases, with 14 bases of the junction left unmatched. CDR3 sequence (DNA): TGTGCCAGCAGCCGGGGGGACAGAAACCTTTGGGCTTTCTTT. Amino acids: CASSRGDRNLWAFF.

This clonotype was seen ten or more times. The chain combines TRBV10-3 with TRBJ2-1, with 9 bases that match TRBD1. With 3 bases clipped from V and 1 base from J, the junction kept 4 bases outside the gene matches. The CDR3 is 16 amino acids. Germline V gene lookup returns CDR1 ENHRY and CDR2 SYGVKD. CDR3 loop: CAISDIGTGSYNEQFF. CDR3 nucleotides: TGTGCCATCAGTGATATCGGGACAGGGTCCTACAATGAGCAGTTCTTC.

V and J are TRBV10-3 and TRBJ1-2, with D possibly being TRBD1 (5 bases). Trimming took 6 bases from V and 4 from J, leaving 18 bases between them. CDR3 size: 15 residues. Germline V gene sequence: CDR1 ENHRY, CDR2 SYGVKD. CDR3 coding DNA: TGTGCCATCAGCGTTGCGCAGGGAAACTCCTATGGCTACACCTTC. The encoded protein is CAISVAQGNSYGYTF.

This clonotype was seen only a few times. CDR3: CASSPMGTEEETQYF. The CDR3 DNA reads TGTGCCAGCAGCCCCATGGGGACAGAAGAAGAGACCCAGTACTTC. The chain links TRBV7-2 to TRBJ2-5; 7 nucleotides line up with TRBD1. Per the germline V gene, CDR1 is SGHTA and CDR2 is FQGNSA. J gave up 3 bases and V 5 bases, and 9 bases lay outside the gene matches. CDR3 length: 15 residues. The full variable domain, in which reference TRBV7-2 and TRBJ2-5 provide the parts outside the CDR3, is GAGVSQSPSNKVTEKGKDVELRCDPISGHTALYWYRQSLGQGLEFLIYFQGNSAPDKSGLPSDRFSAERTGGSVSTLTIQRTQQEDSAVYLCASSPMGTEEETQYFGPGTRLLVL.